The T cell receptor beta chain under discussion was sequenced for a study of T-cell reconstitution after alpha-beta-depleted transplantation in children. This clonotype has ten or more counts. It was with unique molecular identifiers that the TCRbeta library was prepared. Each CDR3 protein is one row after TCRdb ran MiXCR on the PCR reads. This sample has hundreds of thousands of distinct CDR3 sequences, with around 16% found just once. The germline V and J ends were trimmed by 4 bases and 2 bases, with 9 bases remaining between them. Germline V CDR1 and CDR2: DFQATT, SNEGSKA (reference sequence). This CDR3 region has 13 residues.

This chain joins TRBV20-1 and TRBJ2-1; D is uncertain. The specimen was PBMCs from the stem cell graft donor, collected from the stem cell graft. The sequence was collected from a human donor who donated a stem cell graft to a child with acute myeloid leukemia. The CDR3 region has the DNA TGCAGTGCTATGTGGGAAACCTACAATGAGCAGTTCTTC. It specifies CSAMWETYNEQFF.